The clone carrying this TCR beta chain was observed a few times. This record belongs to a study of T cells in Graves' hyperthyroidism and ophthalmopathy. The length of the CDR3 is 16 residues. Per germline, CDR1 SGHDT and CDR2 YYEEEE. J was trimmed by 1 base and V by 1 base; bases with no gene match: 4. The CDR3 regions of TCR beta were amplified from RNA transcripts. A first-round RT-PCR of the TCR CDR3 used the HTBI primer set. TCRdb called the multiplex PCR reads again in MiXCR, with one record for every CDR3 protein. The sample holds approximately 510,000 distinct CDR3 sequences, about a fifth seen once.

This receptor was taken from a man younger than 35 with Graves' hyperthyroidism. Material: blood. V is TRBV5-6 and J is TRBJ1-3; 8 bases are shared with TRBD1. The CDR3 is CASSLRRQGSGNTIYF. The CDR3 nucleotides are TGTGCCAGCAGCTTGAGGAGACAGGGGTCTGGAAACACCATATATTTT. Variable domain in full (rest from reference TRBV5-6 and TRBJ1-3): DAGVTQSPTHLIKTRGQQVTLRCSPKSGHDTVSWYQQALGQGPQFIFQYYEEEERQRGNFPDRFSGHQFPNYSSELNVNALLLGDSALYLCASSLRRQGSGNTIYFGEGSWLTVV.